The rows below give T cell receptor beta chains drawn from one sample of a study of T-cell reconstitution after alpha-beta-depleted transplantation in children. TCRdb re-analysed the PCR reads in MiXCR, keeping a single row per CDR3 protein. The sample lists 750,000 to 950,000 distinct CDR3 sequences; less than 20% were seen once. Here the sequenced sample was PBMCs, mostly from graft donor cells, taken 360 days after TCRalphabeta/CD19-depleted stem cell transplant. The receptors here all came from a male patient between 5 and 17 years old who had a stem cell transplant for acute lymphoblastic leukemia, so the T cells may come from the graft donor. The CDR3 runs from the conserved cysteine through the conserved F or W. The D gene is left open where the match is weak. Clone size is not always given. Where it is, it says once, few, many or a class for expanded clones.

clone size: NA; D gene: NA; V gene: TRBV4-1; J gene: TRBJ2-7; CDR3 DNA: TGCGCCAGCAGCCAAGATACAGCTTACTACGAGCAGTACTTC; CDR3 protein: CASSQDTAYYEQYF
clone size: NA; D gene: NA; V gene: TRBV9; J gene: TRBJ2-7; CDR3 DNA: TGTGCCAGCAGCGGGCCCTTGGGGGGGCAGAACGAGCAGTACTTC; CDR3 protein: CASSGPLGGQNEQYF
clone size: NA; D gene: NA; V gene: TRBV27; J gene: TRBJ2-7; CDR3 DNA: TGTGCCAGCAGTTTAGGGGTCCAGGGCTACGAGCAGTACTTC; CDR3 protein: CASSLGVQGYEQYF
clone size: NA; D gene: NA; V gene: TRBV5-6; J gene: TRBJ2-4; CDR3 DNA: TGTGCCAGCAGCTTTGGACGGAACATTCAGTACTTC; CDR3 protein: CASSFGRNIQYF
clone size: few; D gene: TRBD2; V gene: TRBV7-6; J gene: TRBJ2-1; CDR3 DNA: TGTGCCAGCAGTACTGGGGGACTAGCGGGAAGAGCCAACAATGAGCAGTTCTTC; CDR3 protein: CASSTGGLAGRANNEQFF
clone size: NA; D gene: TRBD2; V gene: TRBV20-1; J gene: TRBJ2-1; CDR3 DNA: TGCAGTGCTAGTCGGCTAGCGGGAGGTAATGAGCAGTTCTTC; CDR3 protein: CSASRLAGGNEQFF
clone size: NA; D gene: NA; V gene: TRBV20-1; J gene: TRBJ1-1; CDR3 DNA: TGCAGTGCTAGAGTCGCAGGGAGTAGCAGGTACACTGAAGCTTTCTTT; CDR3 protein: CSARVAGSSRYTEAFF
clone size: few; D gene: NA; V gene: TRBV19; J gene: TRBJ1-1; CDR3 DNA: TGTGCCAGCCTTCAAGGGAGCACTGAAGCTTTCTTT; CDR3 protein: CASLQGSTEAFF
clone size: NA; D gene: TRBD1; V gene: TRBV29-1; J gene: TRBJ2-7; CDR3 DNA: TGCAGCGTTGCCCGGGACAGGGTGTACGAGCAGTACTTC; CDR3 protein: CSVARDRVYEQYF
clone size: NA; D gene: TRBD2; V gene: TRBV4-1; J gene: TRBJ2-7; CDR3 DNA: TGCGCCAGCAGCCGCTTCCTAGCGGCCCCCTACGAGCAGTACTTC; CDR3 protein: CASSRFLAAPYEQYF
clone size: many; D gene: TRBD1; V gene: TRBV5-1; J gene: TRBJ2-7; CDR3 DNA: TGCGCCAGCACCGGGACAGGCTACGAGCAGTACTTC; CDR3 protein: CASTGTGYEQYF
clone size: NA; D gene: NA; V gene: TRBV2; J gene: TRBJ2-2; CDR3 DNA: TGTGCCAGCATGGCTTGGGGCATCGAAAGCGCCGGGGAGCTGTTTTTT; CDR3 protein: CASMAWGIESAGELFF
clone size: few; D gene: TRBD2; V gene: TRBV7-8; J gene: TRBJ2-5; CDR3 DNA: TGTGCCAGCAGCTTAGGGGAGGGCCGGGGAGAGACCCAGTACTTC; CDR3 protein: CASSLGEGRGETQYF
clone size: few; D gene: NA; V gene: TRBV3-1; J gene: TRBJ2-7; CDR3 DNA: TGTGCCAGCAGCTTTACCGGGACAACCCCAAGCTCGGCCTACGAGCAGTACTTC; CDR3 protein: CASSFTGTTPSSAYEQYF
clone size: few; D gene: TRBD1; V gene: TRBV6-5; J gene: TRBJ1-2; CDR3 DNA: TGTGCCAGCAGTTTGGGGACAGGGAGAAGTGGCTACACCTTC; CDR3 protein: CASSLGTGRSGYTF
clone size: many; D gene: TRBD2; V gene: TRBV24-1; J gene: TRBJ2-1; CDR3 DNA: TGTGCCACCGAACCCCCCGGGGGGAGGGATGAGCAGTTCTTC; CDR3 protein: CATEPPGGRDEQFF
clone size: NA; D gene: NA; V gene: TRBV5-6; J gene: TRBJ1-1; CDR3 DNA: TGTGCCAGCAGCTTGGAGCTCAGGAACACTGAAGCTTTCTTT; CDR3 protein: CASSLELRNTEAFF
clone size: NA; D gene: NA; V gene: TRBV7-9; J gene: TRBJ2-3; CDR3 DNA: TGTGCCAGCAGCTTAGTGGGACTCCACACAGATACGCAGTATTTT; CDR3 protein: CASSLVGLHTDTQYF
clone size: many; D gene: NA; V gene: TRBV11-2; J gene: TRBJ1-2; CDR3 DNA: TGTGCCAGCAGCTTAGCCCAACAGGGTTTCGGTGGCTACACCTTC; CDR3 protein: CASSLAQQGFGGYTF
clone size: few; D gene: NA; V gene: TRBV18; J gene: TRBJ2-3; CDR3 DNA: TGTGCCAGCTCAAACCAACTGGACGATACGCAGTATTTT; CDR3 protein: CASSNQLDDTQYF
clone size: few; D gene: NA; V gene: TRBV20-1; J gene: TRBJ2-5; CDR3 DNA: TGCAGTGCCGACGACGGGGACCCCCAAGAGACCCAGTACTTC; CDR3 protein: CSADDGDPQETQYF
clone size: NA; D gene: NA; V gene: TRBV7-8; J gene: TRBJ1-1; CDR3 DNA: TGTGCCAGCAGCGCAACAGGGTACCATGAAGCTTTCTTT; CDR3 protein: CASSATGYHEAFF
clone size: many; D gene: TRBD2; V gene: TRBV7-8; J gene: TRBJ2-1; CDR3 DNA: TGTGCCAGCGGGACTACACCAAATGAGCAGTTCTTC; CDR3 protein: CASGTTPNEQFF
clone size: NA; D gene: NA; V gene: TRBV7-9; J gene: TRBJ1-1; CDR3 DNA: TGTGCCAGCAGCTTGGAGAGACAGCCGGAAGCTTTCTTT; CDR3 protein: CASSLERQPEAFF
clone size: NA; D gene: NA; V gene: TRBV10-3; J gene: TRBJ1-6; CDR3 DNA: TGTGCCACCACCAGGGATGGGTATTCACCCCTCCACTTT; CDR3 protein: CATTRDGYSPLHF
clone size: once; D gene: NA; V gene: TRBV18; J gene: TRBJ2-3; CDR3 DNA: TGTGCCAGCTCTGGAAGCCTTCGCACAGATACGCAGTATTTT; CDR3 protein: CASSGSLRTDTQYF
clone size: many; D gene: NA; V gene: TRBV5-1; J gene: TRBJ2-6; CDR3 DNA: TGCGCCAGCAGCTTGGATGGGGGGACCCTACGTCCCTCTGGGGCCAACGTCCTGACTTTC; CDR3 protein: CASSLDGGTLRPSGANVLTF
clone size: NA; D gene: TRBD2; V gene: TRBV9; J gene: TRBJ2-3; CDR3 DNA: TGTGCCAGCAGCGTAGGCGGGAGGGGGTCGGGCACAGATACGCAGTATTTT; CDR3 protein: CASSVGGRGSGTDTQYF
clone size: many; D gene: NA; V gene: TRBV7-2; J gene: TRBJ2-3; CDR3 DNA: TGTGCCAGCAGCTTATTAGGCGGGATACACCGCACAGATACGCAGTATTTT; CDR3 protein: CASSLLGGIHRTDTQYF
clone size: once; D gene: TRBD2; V gene: TRBV27; J gene: TRBJ2-7; CDR3 DNA: TGTGCCAGCAGTAATCGGGGGGAAGGCTACGAGCAGTACTTC; CDR3 protein: CASSNRGEGYEQYF
clone size: NA; D gene: NA; V gene: TRBV7-6; J gene: TRBJ2-1; CDR3 DNA: TGTGCCAGCAGCCAACCCGCGTGGCGTTACAATGAGCAGTTCTTC; CDR3 protein: CASSQPAWRYNEQFF
clone size: NA; D gene: TRBD2; V gene: TRBV5-1; J gene: TRBJ2-7; CDR3 DNA: TGCGCCAGCAACCTGAGCGGGAGCTCCGGAGCCAAGCAGTACTTC; CDR3 protein: CASNLSGSSGAKQYF
clone size: NA; D gene: NA; V gene: TRBV27; J gene: TRBJ2-1; CDR3 DNA: TGTGCCAGCAGACCACAGTACAATGAGCAGTTCTTC; CDR3 protein: CASRPQYNEQFF
clone size: NA; D gene: TRBD1; V gene: TRBV24-1; J gene: TRBJ1-4; CDR3 DNA: TGTGCCACCAGTGACCCGGGACAGGGGGCATTGGCTAATGAAAAACTGTTTTTT; CDR3 protein: CATSDPGQGALANEKLFF